A selection of T cell receptor beta chains follows, all from one sample in a study of T cells after yellow fever vaccination. TCRdb re-called the 5' RACE reads through MiXCR, storing one row per CDR3 protein. The sample consists of 400,000 or so distinct CDR3 sequences, over 5% of them appearing once. The sequencing here drew on PBMCs, taken 5 days after the yellow fever booster vaccination. Every receptor here comes from a man between 25 and 39 years old who received the YFV17D yellow fever vaccine. Each CDR3 is given with its conserved first and last residue. The D gene is left open where the match is weak. For some rows the clone size is stated as once, few or many, or as a class when expanded; others skip it.

clone_size,d_call,j_call,v_call,cdr3_aa,cdr3_nt
few,-,TRBJ2-7,TRBV7-2,CASSLSGYLRGNYEQYF,TGTGCCAGCAGCTTAAGCGGCTACCTTAGGGGAAACTACGAGCAGTACTTC
many,-,TRBJ2-1,TRBV6-2/TRBV6-3,CASRPGVSIQFF,TGTGCCAGCAGACCGGGGGTTTCCATACAGTTCTTC
-,-,TRBJ2-3,TRBV12-3/TRBV12-4,CASRMGHGTDTQYF,TGTGCCAGCAGGATGGGACACGGCACAGATACGCAGTATTTT
many,-,TRBJ1-1,TRBV20-1,CSGPLDGGTEAFF,TGCAGTGGGCCGCTGGACGGGGGCACTGAAGCTTTCTTT
many,-,TRBJ2-2,TRBV27,CASTNSGGSTGELFF,TGTGCCAGCACCAACTCGGGCGGATCCACCGGGGAGCTGTTTTTT
many,-,TRBJ1-2,TRBV27,CASSLSTGREDGYTF,TGTGCCAGCAGTTTATCGACAGGCCGTGAAGATGGCTACACCTTC
few,TRBD1,TRBJ1-6,TRBV18,CASSPSDRGNSPLHF,TGTGCCAGCTCACCTTCGGACAGGGGGAATTCACCCCTCCACTTT
few,-,TRBJ2-5,TRBV4-3,CASSQDLGAVGAQYF,TGCGCCAGCAGCCAAGATCTAGGGGCTGTTGGGGCCCAGTACTTC
many,TRBD1,TRBJ2-5,TRBV29-1,CSVEEGTDLGETQYF,TGCAGCGTTGAAGAAGGGACAGACCTAGGGGAGACCCAGTACTTC
many,-,TRBJ2-3,TRBV7-9,CASSPPLGERSTDTQYF,TGTGCCAGCAGCCCCCCCCTGGGGGAGCGGAGCACAGATACGCAGTATTTT
few,-,TRBJ1-5,TRBV5-5,CASSPVGGPQHF,TGTGCCAGCAGCCCGGTGGGAGGACCCCAGCATTTT
-,-,TRBJ2-5,TRBV5-1,CASSRGGTDEETQYF,TGCGCCAGCAGCCGAGGCGGGACAGACGAAGAGACCCAGTACTTC
few,TRBD2,TRBJ2-5,TRBV5-6,CASGKKGLAGTPAYF,TGTGCCAGCGGAAAGAAGGGACTAGCGGGGACCCCCGCCTACTTC
few,-,TRBJ2-2,TRBV29-1,CSGFRAGELFF,TGCAGCGGGTTCCGGGCCGGGGAGCTGTTTTTT
-,TRBD2,TRBJ2-1,TRBV10-3,CATSGLGTSGKLENEQFF,TGTGCCACCTCAGGGCTCGGGACTAGCGGGAAATTGGAAAATGAGCAGTTCTTC
few,TRBD2,TRBJ2-3,TRBV4-2,CASSPLDAAGEGSDTQYF,TGTGCCAGCAGCCCCCTTGATGCAGCGGGGGAGGGGTCCGATACGCAGTATTTT
few,TRBD1,TRBJ1-2,TRBV12-3/TRBV12-4,CASSWGQYGYTF,TGTGCCAGCAGCTGGGGACAGTATGGCTACACCTTC
few,TRBD2,TRBJ2-2,TRBV4-3,CASSQVAAGNTGELFF,TGCGCCAGCAGCCAAGTGGCAGCGGGAAACACCGGGGAGCTGTTTTTT
-,-,TRBJ2-1,TRBV5-1,CASSLFSASVDEQFF,TGCGCCAGCAGCTTGTTCTCGGCTAGCGTGGATGAGCAGTTCTTC
many,-,TRBJ1-1,TRBV7-2,CASSLMGASDTEAFF,TGTGCCAGCAGCTTAATGGGTGCCAGTGACACTGAAGCTTTCTTT
few,TRBD1,TRBJ2-7,TRBV28,CASIARTGRAYEQYF,TGTGCCAGCATCGCTCGGACAGGGCGTGCCTACGAGCAGTACTTC
few,-,TRBJ1-1,TRBV5-1,CASSLSVGQPNTEAFF,TGCGCCAGCAGCTTGTCTGTGGGGCAGCCGAACACTGAAGCTTTCTTT
-,-,TRBJ1-2,TRBV6-2/TRBV6-3,CASQGWAAGGYTF,TGTGCCAGCCAGGGTTGGGCCGCCGGTGGCTACACCTTC
many,TRBD2,TRBJ2-3,TRBV7-3,CASTLGGLAADTQYF,TGTGCCAGCACCCTGGGGGGACTAGCGGCAGATACGCAGTATTTT
-,-,TRBJ1-2,TRBV7-2,CASSFRMVYGYTF,TGTGCCAGCAGCTTTAGGATGGTCTATGGCTACACCTTC
few,-,TRBJ2-1,TRBV14,CASSQMGLPLEFF,TGTGCCAGCAGCCAAATGGGACTCCCCTTGGAATTCTTC
many,-,TRBJ2-1,TRBV12-3/TRBV12-4,CASSPGSTPHNEQFF,TGTGCCAGCAGCCCCGGGTCCACCCCTCACAATGAGCAGTTCTTC
few,TRBD2,TRBJ2-3,TRBV9,CASSVITSGDTQYF,TGTGCCAGCAGCGTGATCACTAGCGGAGATACGCAGTATTTT
-,TRBD2,TRBJ2-1,TRBV12-3/TRBV12-4,CASSWGLAGHSEQFF,TGTGCCAGCAGTTGGGGACTAGCGGGCCACAGTGAGCAGTTCTTC
many,-,TRBJ1-2,TRBV12-3/TRBV12-4,CATSLSHYGYTF,TGTGCCACCTCCCTCAGTCACTATGGCTACACCTTC
few,-,TRBJ1-2,TRBV9,CASSGGGRRGYTF,TGTGCCAGCAGCGGAGGGGGGCGCAGGGGCTACACCTTC
many,TRBD2,TRBJ2-5,TRBV29-1,CSVEWSSGKGETQYF,TGCAGCGTTGAATGGTCTAGCGGGAAAGGGGAGACCCAGTACTTC
many,TRBD2,TRBJ2-2,TRBV10-3,CAITAGLTSGIETGELFF,TGTGCCATCACCGCTGGATTGACTAGCGGGATTGAAACCGGGGAGCTGTTTTTT
-,TRBD1,TRBJ1-2,TRBV7-2,CASSFGQGEGYTF,TGTGCCAGCAGCTTTGGACAGGGGGAGGGCTACACCTTC
few,-,TRBJ2-7,TRBV29-1,CSVDPGGYEQYF,TGCAGCGTCGATCCTGGGGGCTACGAGCAGTACTTC
few,TRBD1,TRBJ2-7,TRBV6-2/TRBV6-3,CASSTQGAEEQYF,TGTGCCAGCAGCACCCAGGGGGCGGAGGAGCAGTACTTC
many,-,TRBJ2-7,TRBV30,CAWSVGNHEQYF,TGTGCCTGGAGTGTGGGTAATCACGAGCAGTACTTC
-,-,TRBJ2-4,TRBV12-3/TRBV12-4,CASSSPALVQYF,TGTGCCAGCAGTTCCCCTGCGCTCGTCCAGTACTTC
many,-,TRBJ2-2,TRBV7-2,CASTPRGLNTGELFF,TGTGCCAGCACCCCCCGGGGGTTGAACACCGGGGAGCTGTTTTTT
-,TRBD1,TRBJ1-4,TRBV7-2,CASSTDRDNEKLFF,TGTGCCAGCAGCACCGACAGGGATAACGAAAAACTGTTTTTT
many,TRBD1,TRBJ2-1,TRBV7-2,CASSLEGTGMLVF,TGTGCCAGCAGCTTAGAAGGGACAGGGATGTTGGTCTTC
many,-,TRBJ2-1,TRBV7-2,CASSFGPFGNNEQFF,TGTGCCAGCAGCTTTGGGCCCTTCGGCAACAATGAGCAGTTCTTC
-,TRBD1,TRBJ1-2,TRBV20-1,CSADPGDRKMGGYTF,TGCAGTGCTGACCCTGGGGACAGGAAGATGGGTGGCTACACCTTC
-,-,TRBJ2-7,TRBV5-4,CASSLRFSYEQYF,TGTGCCAGCAGCTTGCGATTCTCCTACGAGCAGTACTTC
-,-,TRBJ2-3,TRBV6-2/TRBV6-3,CASSYRGATDTQYF,TGTGCCAGCAGTTACCGTGGAGCAACAGATACGCAGTATTTT
many,TRBD2,TRBJ2-3,TRBV20-1,CSATVAGVSRTDTQYF,TGCAGTGCGACTGTAGCGGGGGTCAGCCGCACAGATACGCAGTATTTT
few,TRBD2,TRBJ2-3,TRBV19,CASSLAGASDTQYF,TGTGCCAGTAGTCTAGCGGGGGCTTCAGATACGCAGTATTTT
many,-,TRBJ2-7,TRBV27,CASSLEQVPSSYEQYF,TGTGCCAGCAGTTTGGAGCAGGTACCGAGCTCCTACGAGCAGTACTTC
many,TRBD2,TRBJ2-1,TRBV2,CASKGGSGSAMEFF,TGTGCCAGCAAGGGCGGCAGCGGGAGCGCTATGGAGTTCTTC
few,TRBD2,TRBJ2-7,TRBV7-8,CASSLDDGRAQGQYF,TGTGCCAGCAGCTTAGATGACGGGAGGGCCCAGGGGCAGTACTTC
many,TRBD1,TRBJ2-1,TRBV29-1,CSVEAPDRGGNEQFF,TGCAGCGTTGAAGCCCCGGACAGGGGGGGTAATGAGCAGTTCTTC
-,TRBD2,TRBJ2-1,TRBV5-4,CASSSGTSFRSQGSNEQFF,TGTGCCAGCAGCTCCGGGACTAGTTTTAGATCCCAAGGGAGCAATGAGCAGTTCTTC
-,-,TRBJ2-6,TRBV7-9,CAIDSGANVLTF,TGTGCCATTGACTCTGGGGCCAACGTCCTGACTTTC
-,TRBD2,TRBJ2-1,TRBV5-1,CASSLVLAGGPEQFF,TGCGCCAGCAGCTTGGTGTTAGCGGGAGGGCCCGAGCAGTTCTTC
many,-,TRBJ1-4,TRBV20-1,CSASRTTNEKLFF,TGCAGTGCTAGCAGAACAACTAATGAAAAACTGTTTTTT